One and the same sample provided the 2 T cell receptor beta chains below, sequenced in a study of patients and donors after allogeneic stem cell transplantation. One entry per CDR3 protein results from TCRdb running MiXCR on the RT-PCR reads. The top ten clones hold 5.5% to 6.5% of a sample with about 960,000 distinct CDR3 sequences, more than 15% of them seen once. Sequencing input: blood, either unsorted or a sorted T cell fraction (not recorded which). Every receptor here comes from a human donor who was either an allogeneic HSCT recipient or a stem cell or donor lymphocyte infusion donor (not recorded which). It is not recorded whose cells these are; they may come from a transplant donor.

This clonotype was counted a few times. The chain carries TRBV12-5 and TRBJ1-6; tentatively, D is TRBD1 (6 bases). CDR1 and CDR2 (germline): LGHNT, FRNRAP. There are 16 residues in the CDR3. V was clipped by 0 bases and J by 8 bases, with 14 bases between them. The CDR3 DNA reads TGTGCTAGTGGTTTGGTAAAAGGGGGGGACGATTCACCCCTCCACTTT. As protein: CASGLVKGGDDSPLHF.

This clonotype was picked up a small number of times. This chain connects TRBV2 to TRBJ2-4; D not certain. Trimming removed 4 bases from V and 9 bases from J, with 10 bases in between. Germline CDR1 is SNHLY and CDR2 is FYNNEI. CDR3 size: 12 residues. This CDR3 is CASSGDTPIQYF. The CDR3 DNA reads as TGTGCCAGCAGTGGGGATACTCCCATTCAGTACTTC.